This T cell receptor (beta chain) was recorded in a study of blood T cells in healthy people across ages. Findings and caveats of the study: Unknown donor CMV status possibly confounded expanded clonotype changes.

Using a J-beta primer mix together with a sample-barcoded 5' primer, a second PCR was run for roughly 7 to 11 cycles. TCRdb used MiXCR to reprocess the 5' RACE reads, holding one entry per CDR3 protein. This table holds approximately 800,000 distinct CDR3 sequences, 46% found once. The CDR3 runs to 14 residues. CDR1 and CDR2 from the germline V gene are MDHEN and SYDVKM. After removal of 5 bases from V and 3 bases from J, the junction contained 6 bases not matched to a gene. This clonotype was counted between two and nine times. Antigen specificity is unknown. Sequenced input: blood. This receptor was identified in an elderly man in good health. This chain joins TRBV28 and TRBJ2-5; TRBD1 agrees at 7 bases. As DNA, the CDR3 is TGTGCCAGCAGTAAACTGGACAGGAAAGAGACCCAGTACTTC. Translation: CASSKLDRKETQYF.